This is a list of T cell receptor beta chains from one sample in a study of Ad26.COV2.S vaccination and SARS-CoV-2 variants. Generated by immunoSEQ multiplex PCR, the TCRdb table keeps only in-frame clones and is missing some. This table has 300,000 to 500,000 clones, 88% appearing once. The material was peripheral blood, obtained in a trial of Ad26.COV2.S vaccine versus placebo. Receptors were obtained from a person aged 18 to 59 who received the Ad26.COV2.S COVID-19 vaccine or a placebo. Both conserved end residues are part of each CDR3. The D gene is left open where the match is weak. Expanded clones get a size class; other rows say once, few or many, or leave the size out.

cdr3_aa: CASSLWLDVAYEQYF
cdr3_nt: TGCGCCAGCAGCTTATGGCTAGACGTAGCCTACGAGCAGTACTTC
d_call: NA
cdr3_length: 15
v_call: TRBV5-1
j_call: TRBJ2-7
clone_size: NA

cdr3_aa: CASSRTYQETQYF
cdr3_nt: TGCGCCAGCAGCCGGACATACCAAGAGACCCAGTACTTC
d_call: NA
cdr3_length: 13
v_call: TRBV10-1
j_call: TRBJ2-5
clone_size: NA

cdr3_aa: CASSHTTGQETQYF
cdr3_nt: TGTGCCAGCAGCCACACGACAGGTCAAGAGACCCAGTACTTC
d_call: NA
cdr3_length: 14
v_call: TRBV7-9
j_call: TRBJ2-5
clone_size: NA

cdr3_aa: CASSLDRETGELFF
cdr3_nt: TGTGCCAGCAGCTTGGACAGGGAGACCGGGGAGCTGTTTTTT
d_call: NA
cdr3_length: 14
v_call: TRBV5-4
j_call: TRBJ2-2
clone_size: NA

cdr3_aa: CASSVGQQETQYF
cdr3_nt: TGCGCCAGCAGTGTTGGACAGCAAGAGACCCAGTACTTC
d_call: NA
cdr3_length: 13
v_call: TRBV10-2
j_call: TRBJ2-5
clone_size: NA

cdr3_aa: CASSPRLSYEQYF
cdr3_nt: TGTGCCAGCAGCCCACGACTATCCTACGAGCAGTACTTC
d_call: NA
cdr3_length: 13
v_call: TRBV7-8
j_call: TRBJ2-7
clone_size: NA

cdr3_aa: CASLGTYYEQYF
cdr3_nt: TGTGCCAGCCTGGGGACTTATTACGAGCAGTACTTC
d_call: NA
cdr3_length: 12
v_call: TRBV2
j_call: TRBJ2-7
clone_size: NA

cdr3_aa: CASRSGLGETGELFF
cdr3_nt: TGCGCCAGCCGCTCGGGACTAGGAGAGACCGGGGAGCTGTTTTTT
d_call: TRBD2
cdr3_length: 15
v_call: TRBV5-1
j_call: TRBJ2-2
clone_size: NA

cdr3_aa: CAWSSGRGNTEAFF
cdr3_nt: TGTGCCTGGAGTTCAGGCAGGGGGAACACTGAAGCTTTCTTT
d_call: NA
cdr3_length: 14
v_call: TRBV30
j_call: TRBJ1-1
clone_size: once

cdr3_aa: CASSLGQGRGNEQFF
cdr3_nt: TGCGCCAGCAGCCTCGGACAGGGCCGGGGGAATGAGCAGTTCTTC
d_call: TRBD1
cdr3_length: 15
v_call: TRBV5-1
j_call: TRBJ2-1
clone_size: NA

cdr3_aa: CASTLSGGNTGELFF
cdr3_nt: TGTGCCAGTACCCTTAGCGGGGGGAACACCGGGGAGCTGTTTTTT
d_call: TRBD2
cdr3_length: 15
v_call: TRBV19
j_call: TRBJ2-2
clone_size: NA

cdr3_aa: CASSLGRPRDTQYF
cdr3_nt: TGTGCCAGCAGTTTGGGCCGCCCCAGAGATACGCAGTATTTT
d_call: NA
cdr3_length: 14
v_call: TRBV28
j_call: TRBJ2-3
clone_size: NA

cdr3_aa: CASSQPGLALSEQFF
cdr3_nt: TGTGCCAGCAGCCAACCGGGACTAGCACTTAGTGAGCAGTTCTTC
d_call: TRBD2
cdr3_length: 15
v_call: TRBV3-1/TRBV3-2
j_call: TRBJ2-1
clone_size: NA

cdr3_aa: CASSLALQGWETQYF
cdr3_nt: TGTGCCAGCAGCTTAGCGCTTCAGGGTTGGGAGACCCAGTACTTC
d_call: NA
cdr3_length: 15
v_call: TRBV7-8
j_call: TRBJ2-5
clone_size: few

cdr3_aa: CASSLSGQGLGTEAFF
cdr3_nt: TGTGCCAGCAGTTTATCTGGACAGGGGTTAGGTACTGAAGCTTTCTTT
d_call: TRBD1
cdr3_length: 16
v_call: TRBV27
j_call: TRBJ1-1
clone_size: NA

cdr3_aa: CASSSRGFTGELFF
cdr3_nt: TGTGCCAGCAGTTCGAGGGGGTTCACCGGGGAGCTGTTTTTT
d_call: NA
cdr3_length: 14
v_call: TRBV27
j_call: TRBJ2-2
clone_size: NA

cdr3_aa: CASSPGGRENTEAFF
cdr3_nt: TGTGCCAGCAGCCCAGGGGGGAGGGAGAACACTGAAGCTTTCTTT
d_call: TRBD1
cdr3_length: 15
v_call: TRBV7-9
j_call: TRBJ1-1
clone_size: NA

cdr3_aa: CASSQRTGLATNEKLFF
cdr3_nt: TGCGCCAGCAGCCAAAGGACAGGGTTGGCAACTAATGAAAAACTGTTTTTT
d_call: TRBD1
cdr3_length: 17
v_call: TRBV4-1
j_call: TRBJ1-4
clone_size: NA

cdr3_aa: CASREEERGTTSTDTQYF
cdr3_nt: TGTGCCAGCAGAGAAGAAGAGCGGGGGACAACTAGCACAGATACGCAGTATTTT
d_call: TRBD2
cdr3_length: 18
v_call: TRBV5-4
j_call: TRBJ2-3
clone_size: NA

cdr3_aa: CASSQDFRLNNEQFF
cdr3_nt: TGCGCCAGCAGCCAAGATTTTCGCCTCAACAATGAGCAGTTCTTC
d_call: NA
cdr3_length: 15
v_call: TRBV4-1
j_call: TRBJ2-1
clone_size: NA

cdr3_aa: CASSYLGQGYEQYF
cdr3_nt: TGTGCCAGCAGTTATTTGGGACAGGGGTACGAGCAGTACTTC
d_call: TRBD1
cdr3_length: 14
v_call: TRBV27
j_call: TRBJ2-7
clone_size: NA

cdr3_aa: CASSHTWGAYGYTF
cdr3_nt: TGTGCCAGCAGCCATACGTGGGGAGCCTATGGCTACACCTTC
d_call: NA
cdr3_length: 14
v_call: TRBV14
j_call: TRBJ1-2
clone_size: NA

cdr3_aa: CASSQGAQGAEAFF
cdr3_nt: TGTGCCAGCAGTCAAGGGGCCCAAGGCGCTGAAGCTTTCTTT
d_call: NA
cdr3_length: 14
v_call: TRBV2
j_call: TRBJ1-1
clone_size: NA

cdr3_aa: CAWSQGAESEAFF
cdr3_nt: TGTGCCTGGAGTCAGGGGGCAGAATCTGAAGCTTTCTTT
d_call: TRBD1
cdr3_length: 13
v_call: TRBV30
j_call: TRBJ1-1
clone_size: NA

cdr3_aa: CASSQEWRTSYEQYF
cdr3_nt: TGCGCCAGCAGCCAAGAATGGAGGACCTCCTACGAGCAGTACTTC
d_call: NA
cdr3_length: 15
v_call: TRBV4-3
j_call: TRBJ2-7
clone_size: NA

cdr3_aa: CASSSGTGFEKLFF
cdr3_nt: TGTGCCAGCAGCTCCGGGACAGGGTTTGAAAAACTGTTTTTT
d_call: TRBD1
cdr3_length: 14
v_call: TRBV5-4
j_call: TRBJ1-4
clone_size: NA

cdr3_aa: CASRRGQDYGYTF
cdr3_nt: TGTGCCAGCAGACGAGGACAGGACTATGGCTACACCTTC
d_call: TRBD1
cdr3_length: 13
v_call: TRBV6-5
j_call: TRBJ1-2
clone_size: once

cdr3_aa: CASSARPGPQLAGGLETQYF
cdr3_nt: TGTGCCAGCAGCGCCAGACCAGGGCCTCAACTAGCGGGGGGGTTGGAGACCCAGTACTTC
d_call: TRBD2
cdr3_length: 20
v_call: TRBV9
j_call: TRBJ2-5
clone_size: NA

cdr3_aa: CASEGTGVHSGANVLTF
cdr3_nt: TGCGCCAGCGAAGGGACAGGGGTACACTCTGGGGCCAACGTCCTGACTTTC
d_call: TRBD1
cdr3_length: 17
v_call: TRBV5-1
j_call: TRBJ2-6
clone_size: NA

cdr3_aa: CASSGQGASGYEQYF
cdr3_nt: TGTGCCAGCAGCGGACAGGGGGCAAGTGGCTACGAGCAGTACTTC
d_call: TRBD1
cdr3_length: 15
v_call: TRBV3-1/TRBV3-2
j_call: TRBJ2-7
clone_size: NA

cdr3_aa: CASSVSTSGDEQYF
cdr3_nt: TGTGCCAGCAGCGTATCAACTAGCGGGGACGAGCAGTACTTC
d_call: TRBD2
cdr3_length: 14
v_call: TRBV9
j_call: TRBJ2-7
clone_size: once

cdr3_aa: CASSLGVNYTF
cdr3_nt: TGTGCCAGCAGTTTAGGAGTTAACTACACCTTC
d_call: NA
cdr3_length: 11
v_call: TRBV12-3/TRBV12-4
j_call: TRBJ1-2
clone_size: once

cdr3_aa: CASSGARGHQPQHF
cdr3_nt: TGTGCCAGCTCGGGGGCGAGGGGGCATCAGCCCCAGCATTTT
d_call: TRBD1
cdr3_length: 14
v_call: TRBV6-5
j_call: TRBJ1-5
clone_size: once

cdr3_aa: CASSLEGNEKLFF
cdr3_nt: TGTGCCAGCAGCTTGGAAGGGAATGAAAAACTGTTTTTT
d_call: NA
cdr3_length: 13
v_call: TRBV5-4
j_call: TRBJ1-4
clone_size: NA

cdr3_aa: CASSLGGKNTEAFF
cdr3_nt: TGTGCCAGCAGCCTAGGAGGAAAGAACACTGAAGCTTTCTTT
d_call: NA
cdr3_length: 14
v_call: TRBV6-2/TRBV6-3
j_call: TRBJ1-1
clone_size: NA

cdr3_aa: CASKSLDTEAFF
cdr3_nt: TGTGCCAGCAAATCCCTGGACACTGAAGCTTTCTTT
d_call: NA
cdr3_length: 12
v_call: TRBV10-3
j_call: TRBJ1-1
clone_size: NA

cdr3_aa: CASSRGGTDTQYF
cdr3_nt: TGCGCCAGCAGCCGGGGGGGCACAGATACGCAGTATTTT
d_call: TRBD2
cdr3_length: 13
v_call: TRBV5-1
j_call: TRBJ2-3
clone_size: once

cdr3_aa: CASSSGTSGEQYF
cdr3_nt: TGTGCCAGCAGTTCCGGGACCTCCGGGGAGCAGTACTTC
d_call: NA
cdr3_length: 13
v_call: TRBV5-8
j_call: TRBJ2-7
clone_size: NA

cdr3_aa: CASGWTAQETQYF
cdr3_nt: TGTGCCAGCGGTTGGACCGCCCAAGAGACCCAGTACTTC
d_call: NA
cdr3_length: 13
v_call: TRBV6-5
j_call: TRBJ2-5
clone_size: NA

cdr3_aa: CASSPGTVGQPQHF
cdr3_nt: TGCGCCAGCAGCCCCGGGACAGTCGGTCAGCCCCAGCATTTT
d_call: TRBD1
cdr3_length: 14
v_call: TRBV5-1
j_call: TRBJ1-5
clone_size: few

cdr3_aa: CASSSSRSVNEQFF
cdr3_nt: TGTGCCAGCAGTTCCTCGAGGTCCGTCAATGAGCAGTTCTTC
d_call: NA
cdr3_length: 14
v_call: TRBV6-5
j_call: TRBJ2-1
clone_size: NA

cdr3_aa: CAWKIGPRGGVYNEQFF
cdr3_nt: TGTGCCTGGAAAATCGGCCCGCGGGGGGGGGTGTACAATGAGCAGTTCTTC
d_call: TRBD2
cdr3_length: 17
v_call: TRBV30
j_call: TRBJ2-1
clone_size: NA

cdr3_aa: CASSEAKDEQYF
cdr3_nt: TGTGCCAGCAGTGAAGCCAAGGACGAGCAGTACTTC
d_call: NA
cdr3_length: 12
v_call: TRBV25-1
j_call: TRBJ2-7
clone_size: many

cdr3_aa: CAWSVGIGEEQYF
cdr3_nt: TGTGCCTGGAGTGTAGGGATCGGGGAGGAGCAGTACTTC
d_call: NA
cdr3_length: 13
v_call: TRBV30
j_call: TRBJ2-7
clone_size: NA

cdr3_aa: CASSFVVVNTEAFF
cdr3_nt: TGTGCCAGCAGCTTCGTCGTAGTGAACACTGAAGCTTTCTTT
d_call: NA
cdr3_length: 14
v_call: TRBV7-9
j_call: TRBJ1-1
clone_size: NA

cdr3_aa: CASSLYRQGTTEAFF
cdr3_nt: TGCGCCAGCAGCCTATACCGACAGGGTACTACTGAAGCTTTCTTT
d_call: TRBD1
cdr3_length: 15
v_call: TRBV4-1
j_call: TRBJ1-1
clone_size: NA

cdr3_aa: CASSRRTANQETQYF
cdr3_nt: TGTGCCAGCAGCCGCCGGACAGCAAACCAAGAGACCCAGTACTTC
d_call: NA
cdr3_length: 15
v_call: TRBV7-9
j_call: TRBJ2-5
clone_size: NA

cdr3_aa: CASSQLERGHYGYTF
cdr3_nt: TGTGCCAGCAGCCAATTAGAGCGGGGCCACTATGGCTACACCTTC
d_call: NA
cdr3_length: 15
v_call: TRBV3-1/TRBV3-2
j_call: TRBJ1-2
clone_size: NA

cdr3_aa: CASSTGTGVAYEQYF
cdr3_nt: TGTGCCAGCAGCACCGGGACAGGGGTGGCCTACGAGCAGTACTTC
d_call: TRBD1
cdr3_length: 15
v_call: TRBV5-4
j_call: TRBJ2-7
clone_size: NA

cdr3_aa: CASSLAGGQYNEQFF
cdr3_nt: TGTGCCAGCTCACTAGCGGGGGGCCAATACAATGAGCAGTTCTTC
d_call: TRBD2
cdr3_length: 15
v_call: TRBV18
j_call: TRBJ2-1
clone_size: NA

cdr3_aa: CASSLWQGYSYEQYF
cdr3_nt: TGTGCCAGCAGCCTTTGGCAGGGGTATTCCTACGAGCAGTACTTC
d_call: NA
cdr3_length: 15
v_call: TRBV11-2
j_call: TRBJ2-7
clone_size: NA

cdr3_aa: CASSEEAGGGYTQYF
cdr3_nt: TGTGCCAGCAGCGAAGAGGCGGGGGGCGGATATACGCAGTATTTT
d_call: TRBD2
cdr3_length: 15
v_call: TRBV7-6
j_call: TRBJ2-3
clone_size: NA

cdr3_aa: CASSLGLQRQETQYF
cdr3_nt: TGTGCCAGCAGCTTAGGGCTACAGCGACAAGAGACCCAGTACTTC
d_call: NA
cdr3_length: 15
v_call: TRBV11-3
j_call: TRBJ2-5
clone_size: NA

cdr3_aa: CASSPRLQEGGYTF
cdr3_nt: TGTGCCAGCTCACCACGCCTACAGGAGGGTGGCTACACCTTC
d_call: NA
cdr3_length: 14
v_call: TRBV18
j_call: TRBJ1-2
clone_size: NA

cdr3_aa: CASSEGNRGVYGYTF
cdr3_nt: TGTGCCAGCAGTGAAGGCAACAGGGGGGTCTATGGCTACACCTTC
d_call: TRBD1
cdr3_length: 15
v_call: TRBV2
j_call: TRBJ1-2
clone_size: NA